Following are 26 T cell receptor beta chains from one sample sequenced in a study of cytotoxic CD8 clonotypes in ibrutinib-treated CLL. Method: immunoSEQ multiplex PCR; TCRdb's copy keeps in-frame clones and lacks some. The sample lists about 40,000 clones; roughly three quarters were seen once. This specimen consisted of PBMCs, obtained at disease progression, from a patient treated with ibrutinib. These TCRs come from a human donor with chronic lymphocytic leukemia.

This chain uses TRBV10-3 with TRBJ1-6; D gene unclear. V was cut by 0 bases and J by 14 bases, with 8 bases left in between. Germline V CDR1 and CDR2: ENHRY, SYGVKD. The CDR3 sequence is 12 residues long. CDR3 in amino acids: CAISESTGTLHF. The CDR3 coding sequence is TGTGCCATCAGTGAGTCGACGGGGACCCTCCACTTT.

This chain joins TRBV14 and TRBJ1-2; TRBD1 is a possible D gene (5 bases). The CDR3 loop spans 16 amino acids. Deletions cut 0 bases from V and 6 bases from J, with 17 bases between. CDR1 SGHDN and CDR2 FVKESK come from the germline V gene. CDR3 nucleotides: TGTGCCAGCAGCCAAGATATGGCGGGGGGAAATCATGGCTACACCTTC. Translated, it gives CASSQDMAGGNHGYTF.

The V call is TRBV9, the J call TRBJ2-7; D is uncertain. Germline lookup yields CDR1 SGDLS and CDR2 YYNGEE. The CDR3 spans 15 residues. V lost 0 bases and J lost 0, with 10 bases in between. In DNA, the CDR3 is TGTGCCAGCAGCGTAGGGTCCGGAAACTCCTACGAGCAGTACTTC. Residues: CASSVGSGNSYEQYF.

The J gene is TRBJ1-3, the V gene TRBV18; a possible D gene is TRBD1 (5 bases). Germline loops: CDR1 KGHSH, CDR2 LQKENI. With 2 bases removed from V and 1 base from J, the gap between germline ends came to 9 bases. This CDR3 region has 15 residues. The CDR3 sequence is CASSPRDFSGNTIYF. Here the CDR3 DNA reads TGTGCCAGCTCACCAAGGGACTTTTCTGGAAACACCATATATTTT. The whole variable domain, remainder taken from reference TRBV18 and TRBJ1-3, is NAGVMQNPRHLVRRRGQEARLRCSPMKGHSHVYWYRQLPEEGLKFMVYLQKENIIDESGMPKERFSAEFPKEGPSILRIQQVVRGDSAAYFCASSPRDFSGNTIYFGEGSWLTVV.

The chain carries TRBV21-1 and TRBJ2-6; whether TRBD2, the table's D call, matches the DNA was not checked. TRBV21-1 counts as a pseudogene. The CDR3 consists of 18 residues. The CDR3 DNA is TGTGCCAGCAGCACAGTAGCGGGGGAATCCTCTGGGGCCAACGTCCTGACTTTC. This codes for CASSTVAGESSGANVLTF.

V is TRBV4-1 and J is TRBJ2-1, with 8 bases aligning to TRBD2. In germline, CDR1 is MGHRA, CDR2 YSYEKL. This CDR3 has 18 amino acids. Trimming removed 0 bases from V and 10 bases from J; junction bases left unmatched: 17. The CDR3 loop reads CASSQESSLGLAGLEQFF. The CDR3 nucleotides read TGCGCCAGCAGCCAAGAAAGTTCGCTAGGACTAGCTGGTCTCGAGCAGTTCTTC.

This sequence joins TRBV18 and TRBJ2-1; 13 positions agree with TRBD2. After removal of 3 bases from V and 9 bases from J, the junction contained 2 bases not matched to a gene. The CDR3 contains 14 residues. Germline assignment: CDR1 KGHSH and CDR2 LQKENI. CDR3 DNA sequence: TGTGCCAGCTCACCGGGACTAGCGGGATTTGAGCAGTTCTTC. It specifies CASSPGLAGFEQFF.

This clone was picked up a small number of times. The chain employs TRBV5-5 and TRBJ1-5, with 7 bases that match TRBD1. This CDR3 has 18 amino acids. CDR1 SGHKS and CDR2 YYEKEE come from the germline V gene (reference sequence). V shed 4 bases and J 2 bases; nucleotides not matched to a gene: 15. CDR3 residues: CASSPSRGGDLGNQPQHF. CDR3 nucleotide sequence: TGTGCCAGCAGCCCCAGTAGAGGGGGCGATTTGGGCAATCAGCCCCAGCATTTT.

The V gene is TRBV5-1, the J gene TRBJ2-3; TRBD1 might be the D (6 bases). The CDR3 consists of 14 residues. Trimming removed 0 bases at V and 3 bases at J, with 8 bases between. Germline V lookup: CDR1 SGHRS, CDR2 YFSETQ. The CDR3 coding sequence is TGCGCCAGCAGCTTGGGGGGGCCTACAGATACGCAGTATTTT. Residues: CASSLGGPTDTQYF.

This chain joins TRBV11-2 and TRBJ2-7; 9 positions match TRBD2. V shed 3 bases and J 3 bases; nucleotides not matched to a gene: 12. The germline V gene has CDR1 SGHAT and CDR2 FQNNGV. CDR3 length equals 17 residues. The CDR3 DNA sequence: TGTGCCAGCAGCTTGGGCCCGGCGGGAGGGCCAAACTACGAGCAGTACTTC. Protein sequence: CASSLGPAGGPNYEQYF.

This clone has only a few counts. The chain couples TRBV2 to TRBJ1-5; no definite D call. This CDR3 has 16 residues. V was trimmed by 5 bases and J by 5 bases, leaving 19 bases between them. Germline loops: CDR1 SNHLY, CDR2 FYNNEI. Here the CDR3 DNA reads TGTGCCAGCAGTAGCTCTTTTGAGGGCTTGGATCAGCCCCAGCATTTT. Protein sequence: CASSSSFEGLDQPQHF.

The V and J genes are TRBV9 and TRBJ2-3; TRBD2 agrees at 10 bases. CDR3 length: 15 residues. CDR1 is SGDLS and CDR2 is YYNGEE in the germline V gene. V shed 1 base and J 2 bases; nucleotides not matched to a gene: 1. The CDR3 protein is CASSVSGRATDTQYF. CDR3 in DNA: TGTGCCAGCAGCGTAAGCGGGAGGGCCACAGATACGCAGTATTTT.

This clone has only one observation. The genes are TRBV4-2 and TRBJ2-3; D unclear. V gave up 0 bases and J gave up 0 bases, with 13 bases separating them. CDR1 is LGHNA and CDR2 is YNFKEQ in the germline V gene. CDR3 length equals 17 residues. CDR3 region: CASSQDTAVGSTDTQYF. The CDR3 DNA follows: TGTGCCAGCAGCCAAGATACGGCCGTAGGAAGCACAGATACGCAGTATTTT.

V and J are TRBV27 and TRBJ1-3; no firm D call. This CDR3 has 13 amino acids. V lost 0 bases and J 7 bases, leaving 7 bases between the germline ends. CDR1 is MNHEY, CDR2 SMNVEV, per germline (reference sequence). CDR3 nucleotide sequence: TGTGCCAGCAGTTTATCGAGCAGGAACACCATATATTTT. It codes for CASSLSSRNTIYF.

The V gene is TRBV10-1, the J gene TRBJ2-1, with D maybe TRBD2 (7 bases). The CDR3 consists of 15 residues. Germline V gene lookup returns CDR1 WNHNN and CDR2 SYGVQD (reference sequence). Trimming removed 3 bases at V and 7 bases at J, with 16 bases between. DNA for the CDR3: TGCGCCAGCAGTGATCCCGCGGGGGCAAAAAATGAGCAGTTCTTC. As protein: CASSDPAGAKNEQFF.

This chain links TRBV15 with TRBJ2-1, with TRBD1 identical over 7 bases. The CDR3 covers 15 residues. Germline loops: CDR1 LNHNV, CDR2 YYDKDF (reference sequence). V was clipped by 0 bases and J by 9 bases; unmatched bases: 8. In DNA form, the CDR3 reads TGTGCCACCAGCAGAGATGGGCCAGGGGACAGTGAGCAGTTCTTC. This gives the protein CATSRDGPGDSEQFF.

This chain links TRBV2 with TRBJ2-2; no firm D call. The ends were cut back, 3 bases at V and 7 bases at J, with 9 bases in the middle. CDR3 size: 13 residues. Germline V CDR1 and CDR2: SNHLY, FYNNEI. The CDR3 DNA is TGTGCCAGCAGTGATAATTCAATCGGGGAGCTGTTTTTT. This translates into CASSDNSIGELFF.

This CDR3 reads CASSQNPTRSATNEKLFF. Written as DNA, the CDR3 is TGCGCCAGCAGCCAAAACCCGACAAGGAGTGCAACTAATGAAAAACTGTTTTTT. V is TRBV4-1 and J is TRBJ1-4; D not resolved. The CDR3 totals 18 residues. Trimming stripped 2 bases from V and 0 bases from J, with 16 bases between. Germline V gene sequence: CDR1 MGHRA, CDR2 YSYEKL.

This chain connects TRBV9 to TRBJ1-2; 7 bases match TRBD1. The V and J ends lost 0 bases and 4 bases, in that order; junction bases with no gene match: 6. From germline, CDR1 is SGDLS and CDR2 YYNGEE. This CDR3 is 15 amino acids long. CDR3 region: CASSVGPGGSYGYTF. In DNA form, the CDR3 reads TGTGCCAGCAGCGTAGGGCCAGGGGGGAGCTATGGCTACACCTTC.

The CDR3 DNA follows: TGTGCCAGCAGCTTGTGGGGTACAGGTGGGGACAATGAGCAGTTCTTC. Amino acid sequence: CASSLWGTGGDNEQFF. The chain combines TRBV5-8 with TRBJ2-1; a possible D gene is TRBD1 (5 bases). The CDR3 has 16 amino acids. With 1 base removed from V and 5 bases from J, the gap between germline ends came to 16 bases. Germline CDR1 SGHTS, CDR2 YDEGEE.

This clone was detected only once. The rearrangement uses TRBV6-1 and TRBJ2-1, with TRBD1 matching over 9 bases. From germline, CDR1 is MNHNS and CDR2 SASEGT. The V gene end was trimmed by 6 bases and the J gene end by 8 bases; junction bases not matched to a gene: 8. CDR3 length: 14 residues. As DNA, the CDR3 is TGTGCCAGCAGAGGGACAGGGTCAACACATGAGCAGTTCTTC. It codes for CASRGTGSTHEQFF.

This clone was recorded once. The rearrangement links TRBV5-1 to TRBJ2-7; possible D gene TRBD1, 5 bases. V lost 3 bases and J 2 bases, leaving 9 bases between the germline ends. This CDR3 is built from 13 residues. Per the germline V gene, CDR1 is SGHRS and CDR2 is YFSETQ. The CDR3 here is CASSSETAYEQYF. CDR3 bases: TGCGCCAGCAGCTCCGAGACAGCCTACGAGCAGTACTTC.

The V and J genes are TRBV28 and TRBJ2-7, with 7 bases lining up with TRBD1. The trim removed 6 bases at V and 3 bases at J, leaving 2 bases unmatched. From germline, CDR1 is MDHEN and CDR2 SYDVKM. The CDR3 length is 12 residues. The CDR3 coding sequence is TGTGCCAGCAGCCGGGACAGCTACGAGCAGTACTTC. The encoded protein is CASSRDSYEQYF.

In the case of this clone: The junction departs from the called germline gene at one end, perhaps through a read error. The V and J genes are TRBV5-1 and TRBJ2-3; D ambiguous. The CDR3 consists of 13 residues. The germline gives CDR1 SGHRS, CDR2 YFSETQ. In DNA form, the CDR3 reads TGCGCCAGCCGCTTCTCGAACACAGATACGCAGTATTTT. This sequence encodes CASRFSNTDTQYF.

This clone was recorded a few times. The V and J genes are TRBV21-1 and TRBJ1-2. TRBV21-1 is a pseudogene segment. CDR3 length: 13 residues. The CDR3: CASSKGRVGGYTF. The CDR3 DNA reads TGTGCCAGCAGCAAAGGCCGTGTTGGGGGCTACACCTTC.

The chain has TRBV6-1 and TRBJ1-5; D is possibly TRBD1 (6 bases). This CDR3 is 15 amino acids long. V dropped 4 bases and J dropped 7 bases, with 17 bases sitting between them. Per the germline V gene, CDR1 is MNHNS and CDR2 is SASEGT. The chain's CDR3 is CASSASSGGRQPQHF. CDR3 bases: TGTGCCAGCAGTGCCTCGAGTGGGGGCCGGCAGCCCCAGCATTTT.